This is a list of T cell receptor beta chains from one sample in a study of long-term antiretroviral therapy in people with HIV. Profiled with immunoSEQ multiplex PCR; TCRdb holds only in-frame clones, not every one. The sample lists tens of thousands of clones, around 86% occurring once. This specimen was unsorted PBMCs, taken 0.4 years after starting antiretroviral therapy. Receptor source: a man between 50 and 59 years old with HIV. Both conserved end residues are part of each CDR3. Each record gives: V gene, D gene, J gene, clone size, CDR3 DNA, CDR3 protein. A D gene is named only where the DNA matches it firmly. Size is omitted from some rows. Given values are once, few, many or a class for expanded clones.

v_call: TRBV4-3
d_call: -
j_call: TRBJ1-1
clone_size: -
cdr3_nt: TGCGCCAGCAGCCTTCGGGCGGGGGCCCTCACTGAAGCTTTCTTT
cdr3_aa: CASSLRAGALTEAFF

v_call: TRBV28
d_call: TRBD2
j_call: TRBJ2-3
clone_size: -
cdr3_nt: TGTGCCAGCAGCCAAGCGGGGGGCACAGATACGCAGTATTTT
cdr3_aa: CASSQAGGTDTQYF

v_call: TRBV5-1
d_call: -
j_call: TRBJ1-5
clone_size: -
cdr3_nt: TGCGCCAGCAGCCCCGGGACGGAAGTTAGCAATCAGCCCCAGCATTTT
cdr3_aa: CASSPGTEVSNQPQHF

v_call: TRBV18
d_call: TRBD1
j_call: TRBJ1-3
clone_size: -
cdr3_nt: TGTGCCAGCTCATCGGGACAGGGGCCTGGAAACACCATATATTTT
cdr3_aa: CASSSGQGPGNTIYF

v_call: TRBV18
d_call: -
j_call: TRBJ1-5
clone_size: -
cdr3_nt: TGTGCCAGCTCACCCTCGGGAGGGAATCAGCCCCAGCATTTT
cdr3_aa: CASSPSGGNQPQHF

v_call: TRBV7-3
d_call: TRBD2
j_call: TRBJ2-3
clone_size: -
cdr3_nt: TGTGCCAGCAGCCCAAGGGGCGGGGGGGCCCCAGATACGCAGTATTTT
cdr3_aa: CASSPRGGGAPDTQYF

v_call: TRBV5-1
d_call: -
j_call: TRBJ2-7
clone_size: few
cdr3_nt: TGCGCCAGCAGCTTGGGCTACGAGCAGTACTTC
cdr3_aa: CASSLGYEQYF

v_call: TRBV7-9
d_call: TRBD1
j_call: TRBJ2-3
clone_size: -
cdr3_nt: TGTGCCAGCAGCTCAAATCTCCAGGGGGAAGATACGCAGTATTTT
cdr3_aa: CASSSNLQGEDTQYF

v_call: TRBV5-5
d_call: -
j_call: TRBJ2-7
clone_size: -
cdr3_nt: TGTGCCAGCAGCTTTTGGGGCTCTCCCGAGCAGTACTTC
cdr3_aa: CASSFWGSPEQYF

v_call: TRBV5-4
d_call: TRBD1
j_call: TRBJ1-1
clone_size: -
cdr3_nt: TGTGCCAGCAGCGGGAGGACAGGGGTGAACACTGAAGCTTTCTTT
cdr3_aa: CASSGRTGVNTEAFF

v_call: TRBV7-8
d_call: TRBD1
j_call: TRBJ1-2
clone_size: few
cdr3_nt: TGTGCCAGCAGCTTAGCCACGGGAAGGGGGCTGGAAGCTAACTATGGCTACACCTTC
cdr3_aa: CASSLATGRGLEANYGYTF

v_call: TRBV10-1
d_call: -
j_call: TRBJ1-5
clone_size: -
cdr3_nt: TGCGCCAGCAGTGATATATTCTCCAGCAATCAGCCCCAGCATTTT
cdr3_aa: CASSDIFSSNQPQHF

v_call: TRBV7-3
d_call: -
j_call: TRBJ1-1
clone_size: -
cdr3_nt: TGTGCCAGCAGCGAAGATATGAACACTGAAGCTTTCTTT
cdr3_aa: CASSEDMNTEAFF

v_call: TRBV6-1
d_call: -
j_call: TRBJ1-5
clone_size: -
cdr3_nt: TGTGCCAGCGGAAGGGTGATGTTGAGCAATCAGCCCCAGCATTTT
cdr3_aa: CASGRVMLSNQPQHF

v_call: TRBV9
d_call: -
j_call: TRBJ2-1
clone_size: few
cdr3_nt: TGTGCCAGCAGCGCTTCACCCGGGACACACAATGAGCAGTTCTTC
cdr3_aa: CASSASPGTHNEQFF

v_call: TRBV19
d_call: -
j_call: TRBJ1-5
clone_size: -
cdr3_nt: TGTGCCAGTAGTCTACCCCCGGGACATTTACTTCCCCAGCATTTT
cdr3_aa: CASSLPPGHLLPQHF

v_call: TRBV7-9
d_call: -
j_call: TRBJ1-4
clone_size: -
cdr3_nt: TGTGCCACCCAGGAAGGGTACGAAAAACTGTTTTTT
cdr3_aa: CATQEGYEKLFF

v_call: TRBV10-3
d_call: -
j_call: TRBJ2-7
clone_size: -
cdr3_nt: TGTGCCATCAGTGACGCCGGGACCCTTTACGAGCAGTACTTC
cdr3_aa: CAISDAGTLYEQYF

v_call: TRBV9
d_call: -
j_call: TRBJ2-2
clone_size: -
cdr3_nt: TGTGCCAGCAGCGGCTTGGGGGAAAGGACCGGGGAGCTGTTTTTT
cdr3_aa: CASSGLGERTGELFF

v_call: TRBV18
d_call: TRBD2
j_call: TRBJ2-1
clone_size: -
cdr3_nt: TGTGCCAGCTCACCAGCGCAGCGGGGGGGCCTAAGAGAGCAGTTCTTC
cdr3_aa: CASSPAQRGGLREQFF

v_call: TRBV7-9
d_call: -
j_call: TRBJ2-2
clone_size: -
cdr3_nt: TGTGCCAGCAGCTACGGGACCGCCACCGGGGAGCTGTTTTTT
cdr3_aa: CASSYGTATGELFF

v_call: TRBV15
d_call: -
j_call: TRBJ2-7
clone_size: -
cdr3_nt: TGTGCCACCAGCTTTGGACCGATCTACGAGCAGTACTTC
cdr3_aa: CATSFGPIYEQYF

v_call: TRBV6-5
d_call: -
j_call: TRBJ1-4
clone_size: -
cdr3_nt: TGTGCCAGCAGGTCGGGCGGAACTAATGAAAAACTGTTTTTT
cdr3_aa: CASRSGGTNEKLFF

v_call: TRBV7-6
d_call: -
j_call: TRBJ1-1
clone_size: -
cdr3_nt: TGTGCCAGCAGCGGGACACGGGGCGCTGAAGCTTTCTTT
cdr3_aa: CASSGTRGAEAFF

v_call: TRBV28
d_call: -
j_call: TRBJ1-5
clone_size: -
cdr3_nt: TGTGCCAGCAGTCTTGACAGGCAGCCCCAGCATTTT
cdr3_aa: CASSLDRQPQHF

v_call: TRBV28
d_call: -
j_call: TRBJ1-6
clone_size: -
cdr3_nt: TGTGCCAGCAGATTCATGGCCCAGTATAATTCACCCCTCCACTTT
cdr3_aa: CASRFMAQYNSPLHF

v_call: TRBV21-1
d_call: -
j_call: TRBJ2-7
clone_size: -
cdr3_nt: TGTGCCAGCAGCAAAGCAACAGGTTTATCCTACGAGCAGTACTTC
cdr3_aa: CASSKATGLSYEQYF

v_call: TRBV10-3
d_call: -
j_call: TRBJ1-2
clone_size: -
cdr3_nt: TGTGCCATCAGTGAGCCGAGGGACCGGTATGGCTACACCTTC
cdr3_aa: CAISEPRDRYGYTF

v_call: TRBV9
d_call: -
j_call: TRBJ2-6
clone_size: -
cdr3_nt: TGTGCCAGCAGCGTGAGGGCAGGGGGGAGTGGGGCCAACGTCCTGACTTTC
cdr3_aa: CASSVRAGGSGANVLTF

v_call: TRBV5-5
d_call: TRBD2
j_call: TRBJ2-7
clone_size: once
cdr3_nt: TGTGCCAGCAGCTTGGTTGGCGGGGGAGCGGGCGAGCAGTACTTC
cdr3_aa: CASSLVGGGAGEQYF

v_call: TRBV10-1
d_call: -
j_call: TRBJ2-7
clone_size: -
cdr3_nt: TGCGCCAGTTCGGGGCAGGGAACGGTGCAGTACTTC
cdr3_aa: CASSGQGTVQYF

v_call: TRBV7-9
d_call: -
j_call: TRBJ1-3
clone_size: few
cdr3_nt: TGTGCCAGCAGCTTACATACACCGAACTCTGGAAACACCATATATTTT
cdr3_aa: CASSLHTPNSGNTIYF

v_call: TRBV15
d_call: -
j_call: TRBJ2-3
clone_size: -
cdr3_nt: TGTGCCACCAGCAGAGGAGGGGCAACAGATACGCAGTATTTT
cdr3_aa: CATSRGGATDTQYF

v_call: TRBV28
d_call: -
j_call: TRBJ1-5
clone_size: -
cdr3_nt: TGTGCCAGCAGATCATCCCCCTCTTGGGGCCAGCCCCAGCATTTT
cdr3_aa: CASRSSPSWGQPQHF

v_call: TRBV19
d_call: -
j_call: TRBJ1-5
clone_size: -
cdr3_nt: TGTGCCAGTAGTGAACAGGTCCCCAATCAGCCCCAGCATTTT
cdr3_aa: CASSEQVPNQPQHF

v_call: TRBV7-8
d_call: -
j_call: TRBJ2-1
clone_size: -
cdr3_nt: TGTGCCAGCAGCAGTGACCTTAATGAGCAGTTCTTC
cdr3_aa: CASSSDLNEQFF

v_call: TRBV27
d_call: -
j_call: TRBJ1-4
clone_size: -
cdr3_nt: TGTGCCAGCAGTCTCCGGATGAGCAATGAAAAACTGTTTTTT
cdr3_aa: CASSLRMSNEKLFF

v_call: TRBV18
d_call: -
j_call: TRBJ1-6
clone_size: few
cdr3_nt: TGTGCCAGCTCCTCAGGGGCAATTAATTCACCCCTCCACTTT
cdr3_aa: CASSSGAINSPLHF

v_call: TRBV7-7
d_call: -
j_call: TRBJ2-7
clone_size: -
cdr3_nt: TGTGCGGTGAGGGCAGGGCCCGAGGGCGAGCAGTACTTC
cdr3_aa: CAVRAGPEGEQYF

v_call: TRBV7-3
d_call: -
j_call: TRBJ2-1
clone_size: few
cdr3_nt: TGTGCCAGCAGCCCAGGGGGGGCCTTCTACAATGAGCAGTTCTTC
cdr3_aa: CASSPGGAFYNEQFF

v_call: TRBV5-4
d_call: -
j_call: TRBJ1-2
clone_size: once
cdr3_nt: TGTGCCAGCAGCCCGGGACCATATGGCTACACCTTC
cdr3_aa: CASSPGPYGYTF

v_call: TRBV5-1
d_call: TRBD1
j_call: TRBJ2-7
clone_size: few
cdr3_nt: TGCGCCAGCAGCTCCCGGACAGGGAACTACGAGCAGTACTTC
cdr3_aa: CASSSRTGNYEQYF

v_call: TRBV7-9
d_call: -
j_call: TRBJ1-2
clone_size: -
cdr3_nt: TGTGCCAGCAGCGCGACACAGGGTTTGGGCGGCTACACCTTC
cdr3_aa: CASSATQGLGGYTF

v_call: TRBV5-1
d_call: TRBD1
j_call: TRBJ1-6
clone_size: -
cdr3_nt: TGCGCCAGCAGCTTGGAGTCAGGGGGGGATAATTCACCCCTCCACTTT
cdr3_aa: CASSLESGGDNSPLHF

v_call: TRBV6-4
d_call: -
j_call: TRBJ2-3
clone_size: -
cdr3_nt: TGTGCCAGCAGTGACGGGGGGGCTTATACGCAGTATTTT
cdr3_aa: CASSDGGAYTQYF